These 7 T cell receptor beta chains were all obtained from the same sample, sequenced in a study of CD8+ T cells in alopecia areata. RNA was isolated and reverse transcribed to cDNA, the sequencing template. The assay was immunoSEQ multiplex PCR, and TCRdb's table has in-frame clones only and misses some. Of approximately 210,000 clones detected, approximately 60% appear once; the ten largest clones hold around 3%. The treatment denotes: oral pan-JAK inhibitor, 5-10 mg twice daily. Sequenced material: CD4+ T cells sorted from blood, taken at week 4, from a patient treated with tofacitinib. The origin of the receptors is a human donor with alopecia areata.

DNA of the CDR3: TGTGCCTGGAGTCGGCAGTCGAACACTGAAGCTTTCTTT. It translates to CAWSRQSNTEAFF. The V gene is TRBV30, the J gene TRBJ1-1, with D unresolved. The CDR3 loop spans 13 amino acids. V lost 2 bases to trimming and J lost 1 base, with 8 bases between them. CDR1 is GTSNPN, CDR2 SVGIG, per germline (reference sequence).

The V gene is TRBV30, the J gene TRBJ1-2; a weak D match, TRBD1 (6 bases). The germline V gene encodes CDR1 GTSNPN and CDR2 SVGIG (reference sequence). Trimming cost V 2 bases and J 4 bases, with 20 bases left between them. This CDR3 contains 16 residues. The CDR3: CAWSPPGQPRLYGYTF. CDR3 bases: TGTGCCTGGAGTCCACCTGGACAGCCGCGACTCTATGGCTACACCTTC. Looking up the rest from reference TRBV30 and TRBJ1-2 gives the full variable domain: SQTIHQWPATLVQPVGSPLSLECTVEGTSNPNLYWYRQAAGRGLQLLFYSVGIGQISSEVPQNLSASRPQDRQFILSSKKLLLSDSGFYLCAWSPPGQPRLYGYTFGSGTRLTVV.

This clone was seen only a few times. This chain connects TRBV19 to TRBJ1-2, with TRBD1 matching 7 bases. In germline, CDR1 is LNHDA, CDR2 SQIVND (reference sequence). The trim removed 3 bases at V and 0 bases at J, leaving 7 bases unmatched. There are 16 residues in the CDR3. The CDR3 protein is CASSIRTGTANYGYTF. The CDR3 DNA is TGTGCCAGTAGTATCCGAACCGGGACAGCTAACTATGGCTACACCTTC.

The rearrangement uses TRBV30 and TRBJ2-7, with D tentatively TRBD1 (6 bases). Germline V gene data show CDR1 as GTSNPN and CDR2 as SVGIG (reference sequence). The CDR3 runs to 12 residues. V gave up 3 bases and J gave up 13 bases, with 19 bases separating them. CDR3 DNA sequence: TGTGCCTGGAGCCCCTCCGAACAGGGCCACTACTTC. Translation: CAWSPSEQGHYF. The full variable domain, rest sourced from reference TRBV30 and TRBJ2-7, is SQTIHQWPATLVQPVGSPLSLECTVEGTSNPNLYWYRQAAGRGLQLLFYSVGIGQISSEVPQNLSASRPQDRQFILSSKKLLLSDSGFYLCAWSPSEQGHYFGPGTRLTVT.

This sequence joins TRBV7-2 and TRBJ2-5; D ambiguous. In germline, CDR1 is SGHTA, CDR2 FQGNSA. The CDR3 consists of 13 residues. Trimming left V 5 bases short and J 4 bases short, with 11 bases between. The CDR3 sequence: CASSKGRLETQYF. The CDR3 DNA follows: TGTGCCAGCAGCAAAGGACGATTAGAGACCCAGTACTTC.

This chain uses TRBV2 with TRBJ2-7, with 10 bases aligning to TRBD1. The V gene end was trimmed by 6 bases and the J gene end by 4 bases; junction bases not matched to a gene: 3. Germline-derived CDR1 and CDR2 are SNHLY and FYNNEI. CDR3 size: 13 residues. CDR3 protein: CASSPDRGYEQYF. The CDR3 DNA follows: TGTGCCAGCAGCCCGGACAGGGGGTACGAGCAGTACTTC.

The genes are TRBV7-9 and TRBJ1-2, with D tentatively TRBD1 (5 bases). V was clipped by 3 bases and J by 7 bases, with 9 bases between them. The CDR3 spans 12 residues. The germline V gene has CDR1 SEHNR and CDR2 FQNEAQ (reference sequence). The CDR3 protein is CASSLDQGGYTF. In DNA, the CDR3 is TGTGCCAGCAGCTTGGACCAGGGTGGCTACACCTTC.